A single sample gave rise to the 29 T cell receptor beta chains below, sequenced in a study of STAT5B mutations in CD4+ large granular lymphocyte leukemia (dated by TCRdb to about 2022). The library was prepared using the immunoSEQ multiplex PCR assay. TCRdb carries this immuneACCESS record with in-frame sequences only. Its versions omit some clonotypes, under half of them owing to an unresolved V gene in the studies checked, with the rest unexplained. The sample table contains 30,000 to 40,000 clones; only one count was recorded for 75% to 85% of them. Of the sample, more than 0.9% is held by the ten largest clones. The sample taken for sequencing was CD4+ T cells from blood buffy coats. These receptors were taken from a human donor in good health.

The table lists this clone with a count of one. The chain combines TRBV11-2 with TRBJ2-3, with a tentative D call TRBD1 (6 bases). The germline V gene has CDR1 SGHAT and CDR2 FQNNGV. Trimming shortened V by 5 bases and J by 3 bases, and 15 bases separated the two germline ends. The CDR3 extends over 15 amino acids. The CDR3 region has the DNA TGTGCCAGCAGCCCCCGGCAGGGGTGGACAGATACGCAGTATTTT. This translates into CASSPRQGWTDTQYF.

The chain has TRBV28 and TRBJ2-1; a possible D gene is TRBD2 (6 bases). The CDR3 covers 16 residues. Germline assignment: CDR1 MDHEN and CDR2 SYDVKM. The V and J ends lost 5 bases and 6 bases respectively, with 20 bases between them. CDR3 sequence: CASSKRDSYWLNEQFF. The CDR3 DNA is TGTGCCAGCAGTAAGAGGGACTCCTACTGGCTCAATGAGCAGTTCTTC.

V is TRBV11-2 and J is TRBJ2-1; 8 bases line up with TRBD2. CDR1 and CDR2 from the germline V gene are SGHAT and FQNNGV. The ends lost 2 bases at V and 2 bases at J; junction bases unmatched: 2. This CDR3 comprises 15 residues. The CDR3 region has the DNA TGTGCCAGCAGCTTACCCGGGAGGGCCTACAATGAGCAGTTCTTC. Residues: CASSLPGRAYNEQFF. The whole variable domain, filled in from reference TRBV11-2 and TRBJ2-1, reads EAGVAQSPRYKIIEKRQSVAFWCNPISGHATLYWYQQILGQGPKLLIQFQNNGVVDDSQLPKDRFSAERLKGVDSTLKIQPAKLEDSAVYLCASSLPGRAYNEQFFGPGTRLTVL.

The DNA for the CDR3 is TGTGCCAGTAGCGGGGGGGCTGGAGATACGCAGTATTTT. Translating it yields CASSGGAGDTQYF. The J gene is TRBJ2-3, the V gene TRBV19, with 8 bases lining up with TRBD2. This CDR3 is built from 13 residues. V trimming: 6 bases; J trimming: 5 bases; junction bases outside the gene matches: 4. CDR1 LNHDA and CDR2 SQIVND come from the germline V gene (reference sequence).

V gene TRBV5-1 combines with J gene TRBJ1-3; 7 bases line up with TRBD1. CDR1 is SGHRS and CDR2 is YFSETQ in the germline V gene. Losses at the gene ends were 0 bases for V and 0 bases for J; bases not matched to a gene: 3. This CDR3 is built from 16 residues. The CDR3 reads CASSLGQGSSGNTIYF. In DNA form, the CDR3 reads TGCGCCAGCAGCTTGGGACAGGGAAGCTCTGGAAACACCATATATTTT.

This clone was seen a few times. This chain links TRBV5-1 with TRBJ2-5; D perhaps matches TRBD1 (7 bases). The CDR3 extends over 16 amino acids. CDR1 SGHRS and CDR2 YFSETQ come from the germline V gene. The V end lost 4 bases, the J end lost 2 bases, and 18 bases lay between the germline ends. This chain's CDR3 is CASSRGTVLLQETQYF. For the CDR3, the DNA is TGCGCCAGCAGCCGGGGGACAGTTCTCCTTCAAGAGACCCAGTACTTC. Using reference TRBV5-1 and TRBJ2-5 for the parts outside the CDR3, the full variable domain is KAGVTQTPRYLIKTRGQQVTLSCSPISGHRSVSWYQQTPGQGLQFLFEYFSETQRNKGNFPGRFSGRQFSNSRSEMNVSTLELGDSALYLCASSRGTVLLQETQYFGPGTRLLVL.

The CDR3 loop is CAWTGERTEAFF. The CDR3 DNA reads TGTGCCTGGACAGGTGAACGGACTGAAGCTTTCTTT. The chain combines TRBV30 with TRBJ1-1; D is unresolved. Germline lookup yields CDR1 GTSNPN and CDR2 SVGIG (reference sequence). CDR3 length: 12 residues. Trimming shortened V by 4 bases and J by 5 bases, and 11 bases separated the two germline ends.

The J gene is TRBJ1-1, the V gene TRBV4-3, with a tentative D call TRBD1 (5 bases). Germline CDR1 is LGHNA and CDR2 is YSLEER. The CDR3 spans 11 residues. The V gene lost 1 base and the J gene lost 11 bases, with 8 bases spanning the gap. The CDR3 is CASSQGAGAFF. In DNA, the CDR3 is TGCGCCAGCAGCCAAGGTGCAGGGGCTTTCTTT.

The chain uses TRBV18 and TRBJ1-1; 7 bases match TRBD1. With 3 bases clipped from V and 7 bases from J, the junction kept 8 bases outside the gene matches. The germline gives CDR1 KGHSH, CDR2 LQKENI. The CDR3 extends over 14 amino acids. In DNA form, the CDR3 reads TGTGCCAGCTCACCTTCAACGACAGGGATTGAAGCTTTCTTT. Its protein is CASSPSTTGIEAFF.

The rearrangement links TRBV7-2 to TRBJ2-1; no definite D call. V was trimmed by 1 base and J by 7 bases, leaving 11 bases between them. Germline V gene sequence: CDR1 SGHTA, CDR2 FQGNSA. The CDR3 is made up of 14 amino acids. For the CDR3, the DNA is TGTGCCAGCAGCTTAGTTTCAGGCCCGAATGAGCAGTTCTTC. This gives the protein CASSLVSGPNEQFF.

The rearrangement links TRBV28 to TRBJ2-7, with D maybe TRBD2 (6 bases). The CDR3 runs 15 residues. Trimming removed 4 bases at V and 0 bases at J, with 13 bases between. Germline V gene sequence: CDR1 MDHEN, CDR2 SYDVKM. This CDR3 is CASSSEGRPSYEQYF. The CDR3 bases are TGTGCCAGCAGTTCGGAGGGCCGACCCTCCTACGAGCAGTACTTC.

This chain connects TRBV19 to TRBJ2-1; 8 bases map to TRBD1. The trim removed 6 bases at V and 9 bases at J, leaving 4 bases unmatched. CDR3 length: 12 residues. Germline CDR1 reads LNHDA; CDR2 reads SQIVND (reference sequence). The CDR3 DNA reads TGTGCCAGTAGGACCGGGACAGGTGAGCAGTTCTTC. The encoded protein is CASRTGTGEQFF.

The V call is TRBV6-1, the J call TRBJ2-5; no clear D gene. The CDR3 spans 12 residues. Trimming cost V 0 bases and J 7 bases, with 6 bases left between them. Germline assignment: CDR1 MNHNS and CDR2 SASEGT. The CDR3 region is CASSEAGSTQYF. CDR3 nucleotide sequence: TGTGCCAGCAGTGAAGCGGGGTCGACCCAGTACTTC.

This clone has a single count. The gene calls are TRBV15 and TRBJ1-2; 9 bases are shared with TRBD1. Per the germline V gene, CDR1 is LNHNV and CDR2 is YYDKDF (reference sequence). After removal of 0 bases from V and 8 bases from J, the junction contained 7 bases not matched to a gene. The CDR3 sequence is 15 residues long. The CDR3 DNA reads as TGTGCCACCAGCAGAGATCGGGACAGGGTTTTAGGCTACACCTTC. Protein product: CATSRDRDRVLGYTF.

This clone was observed once. The chain joins TRBV5-1 to TRBJ2-1; 13 bases map to TRBD2. CDR1 is SGHRS, CDR2 YFSETQ, per germline. This CDR3 comprises 17 residues. Unmatched junction bases numbered 16, after V lost 4 bases and J lost 12 bases. DNA of the CDR3: TGCGCCAGCAGCCACCCCGTGGATACTAGCGGGAGGGCCGTGCAGTTCTTC. Protein sequence: CASSHPVDTSGRAVQFF.

The chain combines TRBV11-2 with TRBJ1-1; D gene unclear. V gave up 5 bases and J gave up 4 bases, with 14 bases separating them. The CDR3 is made up of 14 amino acids. CDR1 SGHAT and CDR2 FQNNGV come from the germline V gene. CDR3 region: CASSTTLGATEAFF. Written as DNA, the CDR3 is TGTGCCAGCAGCACCACATTGGGTGCCACTGAAGCTTTCTTT.

This clone has a handful of counts. The V gene is TRBV27, the J gene TRBJ1-5; TRBD1 might be the D (6 bases). V dropped 6 bases and J dropped 5 bases, with 11 bases sitting between them. The CDR3 length is 13 residues. Germline V lookup: CDR1 MNHEY, CDR2 SMNVEV (reference sequence). CDR3 bases: TGTGCCAGCAGACGACAGGTTGATCAGCCCCAGCATTTT. Translating it yields CASRRQVDQPQHF.

The V gene is TRBV19, the J gene TRBJ2-7; TRBD2 matches at 12 bases. The CDR3 extends over 16 amino acids. Germline values: CDR1 LNHDA, CDR2 SQIVND (reference sequence). V gave up 5 bases and J gave up 4 bases; unmatched junction bases: 9. The CDR3 DNA reads as TGTGCCAGTAGTCATCGGACTAGCGGGACTAGGTACGAGCAGTACTTC. Its translation: CASSHRTSGTRYEQYF.

The V gene is TRBV7-3, the J gene TRBJ2-2; tentatively, D is TRBD2 (6 bases). Trimming stripped 5 bases from V and 4 bases from J, with 11 bases between. Germline V gene sequence: CDR1 SGHTA, CDR2 FQGTGA. There are 14 residues in the CDR3. For the CDR3, the DNA is TGTGCCAGCAGCGCCTCGACTAGCACCGGGGAGCTGTTTTTT. Protein: CASSASTSTGELFF.

The rearrangement uses TRBV18 and TRBJ1-1; no clear D gene. Trimming shortened V by 6 bases and J by 10 bases, and 27 bases separated the two germline ends. Per germline, CDR1 KGHSH and CDR2 LQKENI. CDR3 length: 16 amino acids. The CDR3 bases are TGTGCCAGCTCGCGAAATGAAATCTCCGAGGGCAGTCGAGCTTTCTTT. Its translation: CASSRNEISEGSRAFF.

The table lists this clone with a count of one. The rearrangement joins TRBV10-3 to TRBJ1-5; no firm D call. Germline CDR1 ENHRY, CDR2 SYGVKD. V shed 3 bases and J shed 1 base, with 7 bases lying between them. The CDR3 runs 14 residues. In DNA, the CDR3 is TGTGCCATCAGTGATCTGGGGAGCAATCAGCCCCAGCATTTT. It codes for CAISDLGSNQPQHF.

V gene TRBV7-3 combines with J gene TRBJ1-1; D might be TRBD1 (5 bases). CDR1 and CDR2 (germline): SGHTA, FQGTGA. The V end lost 2 bases, the J end lost 1 base, and 11 bases lay between the germline ends. The CDR3 spans 15 residues. This CDR3 is CASSLQAGTNTEAFF. DNA for the CDR3: TGTGCCAGCAGCTTACAAGCGGGGACGAACACTGAAGCTTTCTTT.

Comment on this clone: An end of the junction does not agree with germline; a read error may underlie this. The chain carries TRBV7-7 and TRBJ2-1, with D perhaps matching TRBD1 or TRBD2 (5 bases each). Germline CDR1 reads SSHAT; CDR2 reads FNYEAQ (reference sequence). This CDR3 comprises 15 residues. CDR3 bases: TGTGCTAGCAGCTTAGGGGACGCGGGTTTCAATGAGCAGTTCTTC. Amino acids: CASSLGDAGFNEQFF.

The chain recombines TRBV28 with TRBJ2-3; TRBD1 is a possible D gene (5 bases). The V gene lost 5 bases and the J gene lost 6 bases, with 15 bases spanning the gap. The CDR3 runs 14 residues. Germline V gene sequence: CDR1 MDHEN, CDR2 SYDVKM. The CDR3 region has the DNA TGTGCCAGCAGTCCCGCAGGGTCGTGGGATACGCAGTATTTT. Translating gives CASSPAGSWDTQYF.

This clone was observed a single time. CDR3: CASSAQASGDTEAFF. The CDR3 bases are TGTGCCAGCAGCGCCCAGGCTTCAGGGGACACTGAAGCTTTCTTT. J is TRBJ1-1 and V is TRBV9; perhaps TRBD1 as D (6 bases). Germline CDR1 is SGDLS and CDR2 is YYNGEE. V lost 3 bases and J 3 bases, leaving 15 bases between the germline ends. The CDR3 totals 15 residues.

V usage is TRBV29-1 and J usage is TRBJ1-2, with 12 bases identical to TRBD1. This CDR3 contains 18 residues. Trimming at V came to 6 bases and at J to 3 bases, leaving 17 bases not matched to a gene. CDR1 SQVTM and CDR2 ANQGSEA come from the germline V gene. CDR3: CSVATPGQGALMDYGYTF. Written as DNA, the CDR3 is TGCAGCGTAGCTACACCGGGACAGGGGGCACTTATGGACTATGGCTACACCTTC.

The CDR3 coding sequence is TGTGCCAGCAGCTTAGGATTAGGAATCACTGAAGCTTTCTTT. As protein: CASSLGLGITEAFF. This rearrangement joins TRBV7-9 to TRBJ1-1, with D hard to call. Germline CDR1 reads SEHNR; CDR2 reads FQNEAQ (reference sequence). V was trimmed by 1 base and J by 4 bases, leaving 10 bases between them. There are 14 residues in the CDR3.

This rearrangement joins TRBV7-3 to TRBJ2-3, with TRBD2 matching 11 bases. This CDR3 comprises 17 residues. The germline V gene encodes CDR1 SGHTA and CDR2 FQGTGA. The trim removed 5 bases at V and 3 bases at J, leaving 10 bases unmatched. The CDR3 nucleotides are TGTGCCAGCAGCCCCCATCAGACTAGCGGGATAACAGATACGCAGTATTTT. Its translation: CASSPHQTSGITDTQYF.

The chain is built from TRBV4-2 and TRBJ2-3, with 10 bases lining up with TRBD2. The germline CDR1 and CDR2 sequences are LGHNA and YNFKEQ. This CDR3 spans 15 amino acids. V lost 2 bases, J lost 6 bases, and 5 bases stayed unmatched. Here the CDR3 DNA reads TGTGCCAGCAGCCAAAATACAGCGGGGGGGGATACGCAGTATTTT. Amino acid sequence: CASSQNTAGGDTQYF.